The 22 T cell receptor beta chains given below trace back to one sample, sequenced in a study of T cells after yellow fever vaccination. MiXCR, applied by TCRdb to the 5' RACE reads, yields one record per CDR3 protein. The sample includes 300,000 to 350,000 distinct CDR3 sequences, about 4.5% of them seen just once. The sequencing here drew on PBMCs, taken 15 days after the yellow fever booster vaccination. These receptors were taken from a man between 18 and 35 years old who received the YFV17D yellow fever vaccine.

This clonotype was seen ten or more times. The gene calls are TRBV9 and TRBJ1-1; D is unclear. Germline V gene sequence: CDR1 SGDLS, CDR2 YYNGEE. The CDR3 is 13 amino acids. V gave up 1 base and J gave up 2 bases, with 6 bases separating them. The CDR3 nucleotides are TGTGCCAGCAGCGTATATTCTAACACTGAAGCTTTCTTT. It yields the protein CASSVYSNTEAFF.

This clonotype has at least ten counts. The CDR3 coding sequence is TGTGCCAGCAGTTACAACGTCGGAGGTCAAGAGACCCAGTACTTC. Its protein product is CASSYNVGGQETQYF. The gene calls are TRBV6-6 and TRBJ2-5; TRBD2 is a possible D gene (5 bases). Per germline, CDR1 MNHNY and CDR2 SVGAGI (reference sequence). V was cut by 2 bases and J by 2 bases, with 12 bases left in between. The CDR3 length is 15 residues.

The rearrangement links TRBV6-5 to TRBJ1-2; no reliable D call. CDR3 length: 13 residues. The germline CDR1 and CDR2 sequences are MNHEY and SVGAGI. The germline V and J ends were trimmed by 2 bases and 6 bases, with 10 bases remaining between them. The CDR3 spells CASSYDVRNGYTF. The CDR3, as DNA: TGTGCCAGCAGTTACGACGTCAGGAATGGCTACACCTTC.

The chain carries TRBV19 and TRBJ2-1, with TRBD1 as a possible D gene (5 bases). V shed 4 bases and J shed 0 bases, with 10 bases lying between them. The CDR3 extends over 15 amino acids. CDR1 LNHDA and CDR2 SQIVND come from the germline V gene (reference sequence). The CDR3 DNA follows: TGTGCCAGTAGTAAAGGGGTGGGCTCCTACAATGAGCAGTTCTTC. It translates to CASSKGVGSYNEQFF.

This clonotype was seen more than once but under ten times. The rearrangement joins TRBV9 to TRBJ1-6; tentative D call: TRBD1 (6 bases). In germline, CDR1 is SGDLS, CDR2 YYNGEE. The CDR3 loop spans 15 amino acids. Trimming left V 0 bases short and J 7 bases short, with 11 bases between. CDR3 amino acids: CASSVAAGENSPLHF. In DNA form, the CDR3 reads TGTGCCAGCAGCGTAGCGGCAGGGGAAAATTCACCCCTCCACTTT.

This clonotype has ten or more counts. The CDR3 spells CASSPFPTGGTEAFF. The CDR3 bases are TGTGCCAGCAGCCCCTTCCCGACAGGAGGCACTGAAGCTTTCTTT. The chain employs TRBV7-3 and TRBJ1-1; TRBD1 is a possible D gene (6 bases). CDR3 length equals 15 residues. Germline V gene sequence: CDR1 SGHTA, CDR2 FQGTGA. V gave up 5 bases and J gave up 4 bases, with 17 bases separating them.

This clonotype has ten or more counts. The chain carries TRBV6-2 or TRBV6-3 and TRBJ2-3; no clear D gene. The CDR3 is 12 residues long. With 6 bases removed from V and 6 bases from J, the gap between germline ends came to 10 bases. Germline V gene data show CDR1 as MNHEY and CDR2 as SVGEGT. This chain's CDR3 is CASSPTLDTQYF. The CDR3 DNA follows: TGTGCCAGCAGCCCCACCTTGGATACGCAGTATTTT.

The CDR3 reads CASSLGTGTGVNEQFF. DNA for the CDR3: TGTGCCAGCAGCCTCGGAACCGGGACAGGGGTCAATGAGCAGTTCTTC. V usage is TRBV4-2 and J usage is TRBJ2-1; 10 bases fit TRBD1. The junction had 9 bases not matched to a gene; V was cut back by 4 bases and J by 6 bases. CDR1 and CDR2 from the germline V gene are LGHNA and YNFKEQ. The CDR3 extends over 16 amino acids.

The V gene is TRBV29-1, the J gene TRBJ2-1; D gene ambiguous. V dropped 4 bases and J dropped 4 bases, with 5 bases sitting between them. The CDR3 loop spans 11 amino acids. Germline lookup yields CDR1 SQVTM and CDR2 ANQGSEA. CDR3 coding DNA: TGCAGCGTTGCAGAGTACAATGAGCAGTTCTTC. Its protein product is CSVAEYNEQFF.

This clonotype was seen repeatedly, ten times or more. The chain employs TRBV12-3 or TRBV12-4 and TRBJ2-7, with D perhaps TRBD1 (6 bases). Trimming took 2 bases from V and 5 from J, leaving 13 bases between them. The CDR3 length is 14 residues. The CDR3 sequence is CASSLRCRGDEQYF. DNA of the CDR3: TGTGCCAGCAGTTTACGGTGCAGGGGCGACGAGCAGTACTTC.

This clonotype was detected only a few times. This chain joins TRBV5-4 and TRBJ2-1; D assignment may be TRBD1 or TRBD2 (6 bases each). Trimming took 4 bases from V and 4 from J, leaving 12 bases between them. CDR1 SGHNT and CDR2 YYREEE come from the germline V gene (reference sequence). The CDR3 covers 14 residues. The CDR3 is CASSVRGQYNEQFF. CDR3 DNA sequence: TGTGCCAGCAGCGTACGGGGGCAGTACAATGAGCAGTTCTTC. Full variable domain (rest looked up from reference TRBV5-4 and TRBJ2-1): ETGVTQSPTHLIKTRGQQVTLRCSSQSGHNTVSWYQQALGQGPQFIFQYYREEENGRGNFPPRFSGLQFPNYSSELNVNALELDDSALYLCASSVRGQYNEQFFGPGTRLTVL.

This clonotype appeared many times. The CDR3 nucleotides are TGCAGTGCTAGAGTGGGAATAGGCTCACCCCTCCACTTT. Protein: CSARVGIGSPLHF. The gene calls are TRBV20-1 and TRBJ1-6, with D uncertain. The V gene lost 1 base and the J gene lost 10 bases, with 11 bases spanning the gap. Germline V CDR1 and CDR2: DFQATT, SNEGSKA (reference sequence). This CDR3 has 13 amino acids.

This clonotype appeared many times. The gene calls are TRBV20-1 and TRBJ2-7; D is perhaps TRBD2 (6 bases). Between the trimmed V and J ends, which lost 3 bases and 2 bases, there was a span of 17 bases. The CDR3 contains 15 residues. The germline gives CDR1 DFQATT, CDR2 SNEGSKA (reference sequence). The CDR3 here is CSARGGVAATYEQYF. CDR3 nucleotide sequence: TGCAGTGCTAGGGGGGGAGTAGCGGCCACCTACGAGCAGTACTTC.

In this sample, this clonotype turned up many times. The chain carries TRBV4-1 and TRBJ2-5, with 11 nucleotides matching TRBD1. The germline gives CDR1 MGHRA, CDR2 YSYEKL. This CDR3 contains 17 residues. J was trimmed by 3 bases and V by 3 bases; bases with no gene match: 9. The CDR3 spells CASSQIGPGQGEETQYF. DNA of the CDR3: TGCGCCAGCAGCCAGATCGGACCGGGACAGGGGGAAGAGACCCAGTACTTC.

This clonotype was seen a few times. This sequence joins TRBV15 and TRBJ2-7, with 10 bases aligning to TRBD1. CDR1 is LNHNV and CDR2 is YYDKDF in the germline V gene (reference sequence). The CDR3 runs to 15 residues. The junction had 6 bases not matched to a gene; V was cut back by 2 bases and J by 5 bases. The CDR3 DNA reads as TGTGCCACCAGCAGACCGGGACAGGGGATTCACGAGCAGTACTTC. Protein: CATSRPGQGIHEQYF. Full variable domain (outside the CDR3, taken from reference TRBV15 and TRBJ2-7): DAMVIQNPRYQVTQFGKPVTLSCSQTLNHNVMYWYQQKSSQAPKLLFHYYDKDFNNEADTPDNFQSRRPNTSFCFLDIRSPGLGDTAMYLCATSRPGQGIHEQYFGPGTRLTVT.

This clonotype was found a few times. The rearrangement uses TRBV4-2 and TRBJ2-5; D possibly uses TRBD1 or TRBD2 (6 bases each). The CDR3 runs to 15 residues. The germline CDR1 and CDR2 sequences are LGHNA and YNFKEQ. V was trimmed by 5 bases and J by 8 bases, leaving 21 bases between them. CDR3 amino acids: CASSYGEAGDETQYF. The CDR3 nucleotides read TGTGCCAGCAGCTACGGGGAGGCAGGGGACGAAACCCAGTACTTC.

This clonotype occurred many times. The rearrangement uses TRBV7-2 and TRBJ2-3; D unclear. CDR1 is SGHTA and CDR2 is FQGNSA in the germline V gene. The CDR3 length is 12 residues. V lost 4 bases to trimming and J lost 6 bases, with 8 bases between them. The chain's CDR3 is CASSSVADTQYF. The CDR3 DNA is TGTGCCAGCAGCTCGGTGGCTGATACGCAGTATTTT.

There are many counts of this clonotype. CDR3 in DNA: TGTGCCAGCAGCGCATACAGGGGCCAAGAGACCCAGTACTTC. This translates into CASSAYRGQETQYF. The genes are TRBV7-8 and TRBJ2-5; 7 bases align to TRBD1. Germline lookup yields CDR1 SGHVS and CDR2 FQNEAQ. The trim removed 5 bases at V and 1 base at J, leaving 4 bases unmatched. The CDR3 spans 14 residues.

This clonotype was seen ten or more times. The chain combines TRBV27 with TRBJ1-5; tentatively, D is TRBD1 (5 bases). Trimming cost V 6 bases and J 4 bases, with 13 bases left between them. This CDR3 comprises 14 residues. CDR1 and CDR2 from the germline V gene are MNHEY and SMNVEV (reference sequence). Here the CDR3 reads CASSPGRGNQPQHF. The CDR3 DNA is TGTGCCAGCAGCCCAGGGCGTGGGAATCAGCCCCAGCATTTT.

This clonotype was counted many times. This chain links TRBV10-3 with TRBJ2-3, with D perhaps TRBD2 (6 bases). This CDR3 region has 13 residues. The germline gives CDR1 ENHRY, CDR2 SYGVKD. Trimming shortened V by 10 bases and J by 2 bases, and 13 bases separated the two germline ends. CDR3 protein: CATSGLNTDTQYF. CDR3 DNA sequence: TGTGCCACGTCGGGACTGAACACAGATACGCAGTATTTT.

This clonotype was recorded at least ten times. The chain joins TRBV7-2 to TRBJ2-7; the match to TRBD1 covers 7 bases. Losses at the gene ends were 0 bases for V and 4 bases for J; bases not matched to a gene: 6. From germline, CDR1 is SGHTA and CDR2 FQGNSA. CDR3 length equals 15 residues. DNA for the CDR3: TGTGCCAGCAGCTTAGCGCAGGGGACAGAGTACGAGCAGTACGTC. It codes for CASSLAQGTEYEQYV.

This clonotype was recorded at least ten times. V is TRBV5-4 and J is TRBJ2-7; weak D call: TRBD1 (7 bases). The length of the CDR3 is 14 residues. Germline V gene lookup returns CDR1 SGHNT and CDR2 YYREEE (reference sequence). The germline V and J ends were trimmed by 5 bases and 1 base, with 13 bases remaining between them. The DNA for the CDR3 is TGTGCCAGCAGTTCGTCAGGGGGGTCCTACGAGCAGTACTTC. It translates to CASSSSGGSYEQYF.